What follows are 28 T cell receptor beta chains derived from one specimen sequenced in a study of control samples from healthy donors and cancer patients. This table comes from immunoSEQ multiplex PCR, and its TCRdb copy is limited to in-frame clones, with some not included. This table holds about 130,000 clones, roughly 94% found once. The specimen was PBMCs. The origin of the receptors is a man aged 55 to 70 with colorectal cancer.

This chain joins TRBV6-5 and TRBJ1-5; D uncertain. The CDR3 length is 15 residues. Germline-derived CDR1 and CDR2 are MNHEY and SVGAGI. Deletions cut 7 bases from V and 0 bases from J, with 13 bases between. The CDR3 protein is CASKIKPYSNQPQHF. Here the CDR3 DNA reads TGTGCCAGCAAAATCAAGCCCTATAGCAATCAGCCCCAGCATTTT.

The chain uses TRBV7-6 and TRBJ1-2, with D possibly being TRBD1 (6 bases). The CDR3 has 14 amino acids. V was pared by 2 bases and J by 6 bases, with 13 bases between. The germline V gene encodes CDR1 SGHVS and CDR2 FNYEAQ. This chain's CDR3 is CASSLSQGRDGYTF. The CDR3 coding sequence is TGTGCCAGCAGCTTATCACAGGGACGGGATGGCTACACCTTC. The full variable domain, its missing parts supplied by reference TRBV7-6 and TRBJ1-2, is GAGVSQSPRYKVTKRGQDVALRCDPISGHVSLYWYRQALGQGPEFLTYFNYEAQQDKSGLPNDRFSAERPEGSISTLTIQRTEQRDSAMYRCASSLSQGRDGYTFGSGTRLTVV.

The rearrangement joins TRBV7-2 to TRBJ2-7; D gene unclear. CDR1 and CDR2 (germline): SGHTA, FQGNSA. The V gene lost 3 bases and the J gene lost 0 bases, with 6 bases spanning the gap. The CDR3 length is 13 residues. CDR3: CASSFTASYEQYF. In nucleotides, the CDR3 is TGTGCCAGCAGCTTTACAGCCTCCTACGAGCAGTACTTC.

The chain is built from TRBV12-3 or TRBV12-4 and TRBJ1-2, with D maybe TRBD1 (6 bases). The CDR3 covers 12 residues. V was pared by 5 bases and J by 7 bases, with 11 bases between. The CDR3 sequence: CASSPQTGGYTF. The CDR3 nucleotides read TGTGCCAGCAGTCCCCAGACAGGTGGCTACACCTTC.

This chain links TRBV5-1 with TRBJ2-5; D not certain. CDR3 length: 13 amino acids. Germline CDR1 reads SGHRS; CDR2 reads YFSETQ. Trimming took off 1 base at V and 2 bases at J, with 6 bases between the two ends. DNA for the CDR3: TGCGCCAGCAGCTTGTGGCAGCAAGAGACCCAGTACTTC. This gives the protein CASSLWQQETQYF.

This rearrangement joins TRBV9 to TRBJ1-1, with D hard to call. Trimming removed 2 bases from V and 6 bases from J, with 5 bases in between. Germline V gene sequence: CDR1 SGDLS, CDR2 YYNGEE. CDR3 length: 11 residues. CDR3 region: CASSVASEAFF. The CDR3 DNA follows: TGTGCCAGCAGCGTGGCGTCTGAAGCTTTCTTT.

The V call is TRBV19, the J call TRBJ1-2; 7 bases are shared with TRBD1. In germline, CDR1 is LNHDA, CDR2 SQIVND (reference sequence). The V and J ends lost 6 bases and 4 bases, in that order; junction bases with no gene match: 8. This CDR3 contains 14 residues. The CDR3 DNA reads TGTGCCAGTAGCGCTCGGGAGGGGGCCTATGGCTACACCTTC. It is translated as CASSAREGAYGYTF.

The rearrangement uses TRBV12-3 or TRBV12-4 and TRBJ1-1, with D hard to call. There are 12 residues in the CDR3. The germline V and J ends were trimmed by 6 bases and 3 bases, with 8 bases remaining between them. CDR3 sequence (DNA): TGTGCCAGCAGACCCAGGTACACTGAAGCTTTCTTT. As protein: CASRPRYTEAFF.

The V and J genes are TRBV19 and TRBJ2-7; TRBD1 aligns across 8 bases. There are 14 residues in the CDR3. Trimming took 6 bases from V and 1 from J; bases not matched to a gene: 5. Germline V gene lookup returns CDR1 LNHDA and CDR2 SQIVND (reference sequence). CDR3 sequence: CASRAGGISYEQYF. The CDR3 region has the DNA TGTGCCAGTAGAGCAGGGGGCATATCCTACGAGCAGTACTTC.

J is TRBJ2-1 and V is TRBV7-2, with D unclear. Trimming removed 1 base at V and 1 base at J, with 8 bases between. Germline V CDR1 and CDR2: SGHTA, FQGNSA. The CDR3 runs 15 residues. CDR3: CASSLDFGSYNEQFF. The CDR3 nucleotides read TGTGCCAGCAGCTTAGATTTCGGGTCCTACAATGAGCAGTTCTTC.

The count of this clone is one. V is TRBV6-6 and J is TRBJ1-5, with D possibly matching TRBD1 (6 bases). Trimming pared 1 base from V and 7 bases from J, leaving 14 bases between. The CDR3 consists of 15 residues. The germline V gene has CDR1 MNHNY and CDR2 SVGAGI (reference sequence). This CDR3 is CASSYWRQADQPQHF. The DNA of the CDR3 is TGTGCCAGCAGTTACTGGCGACAGGCAGACCAGCCCCAGCATTTT.

The CDR3 loop is CASSLMGFQETQYF. CDR3 coding DNA: TGTGCCAGCAGCTTAATGGGGTTCCAAGAGACCCAGTACTTC. The V and J genes are TRBV7-9 and TRBJ2-5; D unresolved. V shed 2 bases and J shed 1 base, with 8 bases lying between them. The CDR3 extends over 14 amino acids. CDR1 and CDR2 (germline): SEHNR, FQNEAQ (reference sequence). The full variable domain, rest sourced from reference TRBV7-9 and TRBJ2-5, is DTGVSQNPRHKITKRGQNVTFRCDPISEHNRLYWYRQTLGQGPEFLTYFQNEAQLEKSRLLSDRFSAERPKGSFSTLEIQRTEQGDSAMYLCASSLMGFQETQYFGPGTRLLVL.

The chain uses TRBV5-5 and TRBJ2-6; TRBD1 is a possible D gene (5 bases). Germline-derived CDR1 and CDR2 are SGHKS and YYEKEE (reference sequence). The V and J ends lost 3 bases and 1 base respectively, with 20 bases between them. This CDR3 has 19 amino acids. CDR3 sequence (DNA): TGTGCCAGCAGCTGGCTTTTTACAGGCGTGATATCTGGGGCCAACGTCCTGACTTTC. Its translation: CASSWLFTGVISGANVLTF.

CDR3 sequence reads: CSASTARQGPVPDTQYF. The DNA of the CDR3 is TGCAGTGCTAGTACTGCCCGACAGGGGCCCGTTCCAGATACGCAGTATTTT. The J gene is TRBJ2-3, the V gene TRBV20-1; 8 bases are a match to TRBD1. Germline CDR1 and CDR2: DFQATT and SNEGSKA (reference sequence). Unmatched junction bases numbered 15, after V lost 3 bases and J lost 4 bases. This CDR3 region has 17 residues.

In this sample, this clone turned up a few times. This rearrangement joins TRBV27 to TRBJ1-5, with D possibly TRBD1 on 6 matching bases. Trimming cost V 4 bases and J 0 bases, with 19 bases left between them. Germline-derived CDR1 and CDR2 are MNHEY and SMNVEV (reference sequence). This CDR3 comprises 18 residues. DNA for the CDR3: TGTGCCAGCAGTTCAGGGCTTACAGGGCCCTATAGCAATCAGCCCCAGCATTTT. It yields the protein CASSSGLTGPYSNQPQHF.

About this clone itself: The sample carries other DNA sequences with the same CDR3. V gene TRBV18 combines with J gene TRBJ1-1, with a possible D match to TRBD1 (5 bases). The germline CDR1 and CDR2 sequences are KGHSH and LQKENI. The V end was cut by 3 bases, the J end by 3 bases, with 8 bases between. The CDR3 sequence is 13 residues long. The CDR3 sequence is CASSPGEDTEAFF. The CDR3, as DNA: TGTGCCAGCTCACCGGGGGAGGACACTGAAGCTTTCTTT.

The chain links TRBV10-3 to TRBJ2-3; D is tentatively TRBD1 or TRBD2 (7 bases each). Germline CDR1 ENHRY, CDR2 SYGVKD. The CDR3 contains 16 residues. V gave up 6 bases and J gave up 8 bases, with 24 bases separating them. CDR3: CAISLGGGGPRGTQYF. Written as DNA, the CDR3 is TGTGCCATCAGCTTAGGGGGCGGGGGTCCTCGTGGTACGCAGTATTTT.

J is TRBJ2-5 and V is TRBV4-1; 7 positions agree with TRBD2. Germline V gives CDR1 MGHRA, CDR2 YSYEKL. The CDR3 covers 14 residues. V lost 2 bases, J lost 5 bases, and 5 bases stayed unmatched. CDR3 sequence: CASSQRGGEETQYF. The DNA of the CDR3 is TGCGCCAGCAGCCAACGGGGAGGGGAGGAGACCCAGTACTTC.

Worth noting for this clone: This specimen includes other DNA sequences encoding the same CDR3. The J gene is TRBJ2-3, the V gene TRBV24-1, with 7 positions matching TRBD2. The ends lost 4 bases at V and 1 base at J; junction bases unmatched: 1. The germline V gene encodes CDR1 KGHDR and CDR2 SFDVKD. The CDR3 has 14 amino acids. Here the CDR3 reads CATSESGGTDTQYF. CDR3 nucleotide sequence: TGTGCCACCAGTGAAAGCGGGGGCACAGATACGCAGTATTTT.

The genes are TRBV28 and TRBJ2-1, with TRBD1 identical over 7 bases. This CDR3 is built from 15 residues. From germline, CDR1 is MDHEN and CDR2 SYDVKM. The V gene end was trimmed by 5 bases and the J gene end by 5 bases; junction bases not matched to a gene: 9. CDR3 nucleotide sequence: TGTGCCAGCAGTCAGACAGGGTTTATGGACAATGAGCAGTTCTTC. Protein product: CASSQTGFMDNEQFF. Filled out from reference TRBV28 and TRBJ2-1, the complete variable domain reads DVKVTQSSRYLVKRTGEKVFLECVQDMDHENMFWYRQDPGLGLRLIYFSYDVKMKEKGDIPEGYSVSREKKERFSLILESASTNQTSMYLCASSQTGFMDNEQFFGPGTRLTVL.

CDR3 bases: TGCGCCAGCAGCGTTAGCGGGGGGGCCTACAATGAGCAGTTCTTC. As protein: CASSVSGGAYNEQFF. The V call is TRBV5-1, the J call TRBJ2-1, with 11 positions matching TRBD2. Losses at the gene ends were 4 bases for V and 2 bases for J; bases not matched to a gene: 2. The CDR3 has 15 amino acids. Germline CDR1 is SGHRS and CDR2 is YFSETQ. The full variable domain, completed using reference TRBV5-1 and TRBJ2-1, is KAGVTQTPRYLIKTRGQQVTLSCSPISGHRSVSWYQQTPGQGLQFLFEYFSETQRNKGNFPGRFSGRQFSNSRSEMNVSTLELGDSALYLCASSVSGGAYNEQFFGPGTRLTVL.

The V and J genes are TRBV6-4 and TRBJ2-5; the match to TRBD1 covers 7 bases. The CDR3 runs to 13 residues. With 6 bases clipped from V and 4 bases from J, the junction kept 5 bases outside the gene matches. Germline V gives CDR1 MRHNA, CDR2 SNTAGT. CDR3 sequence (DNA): TGTGCCAGCAGCCGGGACAGCAGAGAGACCCAGTACTTC. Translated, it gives CASSRDSRETQYF.

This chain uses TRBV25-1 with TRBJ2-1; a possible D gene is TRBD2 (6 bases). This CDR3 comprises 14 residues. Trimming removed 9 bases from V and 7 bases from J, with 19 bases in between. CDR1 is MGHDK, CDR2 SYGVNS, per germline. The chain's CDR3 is CARRNLASGNEQFF. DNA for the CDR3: TGTGCCAGGAGGAATCTAGCGTCCGGGAATGAGCAGTTCTTC. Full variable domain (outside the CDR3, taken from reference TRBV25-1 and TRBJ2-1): EADIYQTPRYLVIGTGKKITLECSQTMGHDKMYWYQQDPGMELHLIHYSYGVNSTEKGDLSSESTVSRIRTEHFPLTLESARPSHTSQYLCARRNLASGNEQFFGPGTRLTVL.

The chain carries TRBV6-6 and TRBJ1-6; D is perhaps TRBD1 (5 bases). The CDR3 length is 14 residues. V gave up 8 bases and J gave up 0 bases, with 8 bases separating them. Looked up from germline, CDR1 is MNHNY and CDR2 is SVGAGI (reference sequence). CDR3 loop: CASAGSSYNSPLHF. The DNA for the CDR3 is TGTGCCAGCGCAGGGAGCTCCTATAATTCACCCCTCCACTTT.

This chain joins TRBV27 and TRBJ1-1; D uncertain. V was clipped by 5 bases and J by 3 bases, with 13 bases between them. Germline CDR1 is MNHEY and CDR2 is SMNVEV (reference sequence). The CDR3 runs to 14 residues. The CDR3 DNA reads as TGTGCCAGCAGTCCCCAAGAAGGTTACACTGAAGCTTTCTTT. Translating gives CASSPQEGYTEAFF.

CDR3 residues: CASSVAAYNEQFF. CDR3 nucleotides: TGTGCCAGCAGCGTAGCCGCTTACAATGAGCAGTTCTTC. The chain joins TRBV9 to TRBJ2-1; D call uncertain. The CDR3 spans 13 residues. V lost 0 bases and J 4 bases, leaving 5 bases between the germline ends. In germline, CDR1 is SGDLS, CDR2 YYNGEE. Full variable domain (remainder filled in from reference TRBV9 and TRBJ2-1): DSGVTQTPKHLITATGQRVTLRCSPRSGDLSVYWYQQSLDQGLQFLIQYYNGEERAKGNILERFSAQQFPDLHSELNLSSLELGDSALYFCASSVAAYNEQFFGPGTRLTVL.

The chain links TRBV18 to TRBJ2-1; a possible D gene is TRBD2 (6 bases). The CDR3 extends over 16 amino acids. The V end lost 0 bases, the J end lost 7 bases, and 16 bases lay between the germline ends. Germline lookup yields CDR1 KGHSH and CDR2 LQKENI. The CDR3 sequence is CASSPPQGGFGNEQFF. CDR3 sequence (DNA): TGTGCCAGCTCACCACCCCAGGGAGGTTTTGGGAATGAGCAGTTCTTC.

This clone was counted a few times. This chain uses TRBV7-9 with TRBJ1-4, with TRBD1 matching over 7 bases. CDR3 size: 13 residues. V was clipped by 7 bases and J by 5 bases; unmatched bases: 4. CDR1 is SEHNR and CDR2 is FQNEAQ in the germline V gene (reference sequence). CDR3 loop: CASTYRGNEKLFF. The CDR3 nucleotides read TGTGCCAGCACCTACAGGGGAAATGAAAAACTGTTTTTT.